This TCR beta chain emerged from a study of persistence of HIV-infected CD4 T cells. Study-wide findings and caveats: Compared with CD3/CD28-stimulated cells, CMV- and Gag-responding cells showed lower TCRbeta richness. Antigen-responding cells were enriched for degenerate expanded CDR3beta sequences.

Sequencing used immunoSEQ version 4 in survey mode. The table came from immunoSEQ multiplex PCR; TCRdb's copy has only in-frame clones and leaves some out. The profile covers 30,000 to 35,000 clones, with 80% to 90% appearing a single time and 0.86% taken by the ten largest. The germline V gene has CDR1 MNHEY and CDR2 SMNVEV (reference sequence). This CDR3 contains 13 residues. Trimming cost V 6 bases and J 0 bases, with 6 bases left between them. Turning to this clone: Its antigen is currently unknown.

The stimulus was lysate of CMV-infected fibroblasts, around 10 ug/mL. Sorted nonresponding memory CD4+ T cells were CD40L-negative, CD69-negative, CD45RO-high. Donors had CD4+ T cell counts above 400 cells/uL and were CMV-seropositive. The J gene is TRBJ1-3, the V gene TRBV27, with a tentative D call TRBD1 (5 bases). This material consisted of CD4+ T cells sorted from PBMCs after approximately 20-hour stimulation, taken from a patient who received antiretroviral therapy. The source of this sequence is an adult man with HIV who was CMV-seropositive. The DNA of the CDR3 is TGTGCCAGCAGGGACACCTCTGGAAACACCATATATTTT. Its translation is CASRDTSGNTIYF.